This T cell receptor beta chain was recorded in a study of T cell repertoires in cytomegalovirus infection. On the study more broadly: The authors relied on CMV epitopes, both recently identified HLA-C-restricted and well-studied HLA-B-restricted. CMV infection together with matching HLA type was indicated by public TCR beta signatures. Study-level points and caveats: Clonotype analysis showed dominance of the ex vivo response by HLA-C-restricted CMV-specific TCR beta clonotypes. Adding up the frequency of public TCR beta families identified people who carried CMV plus the relevant HLA.

This CDR3 region has 15 residues. The V end lost 5 bases, the J end lost 5 bases, and 16 bases lay between the germline ends. Looked up from germline, CDR1 is LNHDA and CDR2 is SQIVND (reference sequence). One entry per CDR3 protein results from TCRdb running MiXCR on the reads. The sample records fewer than 1,000,000 distinct CDR3 sequences, less than 35% being singletons. With respect to this clonotype: Its antigen is as yet unknown.

The clonotype comes from a human donor in good health (CMV status not recorded). Some clones in this sample may be carry-over from other donors' samples. The chain combines TRBV19 with TRBJ1-5; D is unresolved. The sequenced sample was cultured CD8+ T cells from PBMCs, obtained from culture after CMV antigen stimulation. The CDR3 DNA sequence: TGTGCCAGTAGTCGTCTTAGGGATGTCCATCAGCCCCAGCATTTT. Its translation: CASSRLRDVHQPQHF.